The next 18 T cell receptor beta chains were all read from a single sample in a study of siplizumab effects on memory and regulatory T cells. Here immunoSEQ multiplex PCR was the method, and the copy in TCRdb shows in-frame clones only, minus some. The table shows some 100,000 clones, with around 92% occurring only once. The sequenced material came from CD4+ T cells sorted from blood. The receptor set was obtained from a human donor in good health.

V and J are TRBV7-6 and TRBJ1-6; D uncertain. CDR1 and CDR2 from the germline V gene are SGHVS and FNYEAQ. CDR3 length: 14 residues. Trimming left V 1 base short and J 8 bases short, with 9 bases between. The CDR3 here is CASSLEGIYSPLHF. CDR3 in DNA: TGTGCCAGCAGCTTAGAAGGGATCTATTCACCCCTCCACTTT.

The chain combines TRBV9 with TRBJ2-2; the match to TRBD2 covers 7 bases. The CDR3 sequence is 16 residues long. Germline-derived CDR1 and CDR2 are SGDLS and YYNGEE. V gave up 1 base and J gave up 1 base; unmatched junction bases: 4. For the CDR3, the DNA is TGTGCCAGCAGCGTAATGGGCGGGGGGAACACCGGGGAGCTGTTTTTT. This encodes CASSVMGGGNTGELFF.

This chain joins TRBV10-2 and TRBJ1-4; D perhaps matches TRBD1 (5 bases). V was pared by 0 bases and J by 4 bases, with 9 bases between. Germline loops: CDR1 WSHSY, CDR2 SAAADI. The CDR3 spans 15 residues. The CDR3, as DNA: TGCGCCAGCAGTGAGTCTCTCAGGGTTAATGAAAAACTGTTTTTT. Translated: CASSESLRVNEKLFF.

DNA for the CDR3: TGTGCCATCAGTGACGGCCCGAACACTGAAGCTTTCTTT. Its translation: CAISDGPNTEAFF. This chain connects TRBV10-3 to TRBJ1-1, with D uncertain. The CDR3 extends over 13 amino acids. The germline CDR1 and CDR2 sequences are ENHRY and SYGVKD. V dropped 3 bases and J dropped 1 base, with 6 bases sitting between them.

With regard to this clone: The sample contains more than one DNA sequence encoding this CDR3. This chain links TRBV2 with TRBJ1-1; D remains unclear. The V and J ends lost 9 bases and 2 bases respectively, with 7 bases between them. CDR1 SNHLY and CDR2 FYNNEI come from the germline V gene. The CDR3 has 11 residues. CDR3 bases: TGTGCCAGTCGAAGAAACACTGAAGCTTTCTTT. Its translation is CASRRNTEAFF.

V is TRBV20-1 and J is TRBJ1-2, with D possibly being TRBD1 (5 bases). The V gene's germline CDR1 is DFQATT and CDR2 SNEGSKA (reference sequence). Trimming removed 4 bases from V and 7 bases from J, with 10 bases in between. The length of the CDR3 is 11 residues. CDR3 DNA sequence: TGCAGTGCTACAATCCAGGGTGGCTACACCTTC. Translating it yields CSATIQGGYTF.

V is TRBV2 and J is TRBJ1-2; D is ambiguous. Deletions cut 3 bases from V and 6 bases from J, with 8 bases between. The CDR3 has 12 residues. The germline V gene encodes CDR1 SNHLY and CDR2 FYNNEI. The CDR3 region is CASSDPGNGYTF. The DNA for the CDR3 is TGTGCCAGCAGTGACCCCGGGAATGGCTACACCTTC.

V usage is TRBV2 and J usage is TRBJ1-2; tentative D call: TRBD1 (5 bases). The CDR3 length is 15 residues. V dropped 3 bases and J dropped 0 bases, with 11 bases sitting between them. Per the germline V gene, CDR1 is SNHLY and CDR2 is FYNNEI. The CDR3 sequence is CASSDPGSPNYGYTF. The DNA for the CDR3 is TGTGCCAGCAGTGATCCAGGGTCCCCTAACTATGGCTACACCTTC.

The V and J genes are TRBV29-1 and TRBJ1-2; 8 bases line up with TRBD1. Trimming removed 1 base from V and 8 bases from J; junction bases left unmatched: 6. Germline V lookup: CDR1 SQVTM, CDR2 ANQGSEA. The CDR3 extends over 13 amino acids. The CDR3 region is CSVEGQGSVGYTF. The CDR3 DNA sequence: TGCAGCGTTGAAGGACAGGGGAGTGTCGGCTACACCTTC.

The chain recombines TRBV11-2 with TRBJ1-2; unclear D gene. The CDR3 runs to 10 residues. Germline CDR1 and CDR2: SGHAT and FQNNGV. The V gene lost 7 bases and the J gene lost 4 bases, with 4 bases spanning the gap. The CDR3 nucleotides are TGTGCCAGCATTCCCTATGGCTACACCTTC. Translated: CASIPYGYTF.

The J gene is TRBJ1-5, the V gene TRBV6-6; D is undetermined. There are 13 residues in the CDR3. Trimming took off 2 bases at V and 4 bases at J, with 6 bases between the two ends. CDR1 MNHNY and CDR2 SVGAGI come from the germline V gene (reference sequence). CDR3 DNA sequence: TGTGCCAGCAGTTACATCCCGAATCAGCCCCAGCATTTT. Its translation: CASSYIPNQPQHF.

J is TRBJ2-1 and V is TRBV9, with D perhaps assigned TRBD1 or TRBD2 (6 bases each). Deletions cut 5 bases from V and 6 bases from J, with 15 bases between. Germline V gene lookup returns CDR1 SGDLS and CDR2 YYNGEE. The CDR3 is made up of 14 amino acids. Here the CDR3 DNA reads TGTGCCAGCAGTAGGAGGGGGGTATTCAATGAGCAGTTCTTC. It specifies CASSRRGVFNEQFF.

V and J are TRBV27 and TRBJ2-3; 8 bases agree with TRBD1. The V gene's germline CDR1 is MNHEY and CDR2 SMNVEV (reference sequence). V shed 3 bases, J shed 4 bases, and the junction held 6 bases outside the gene matches. CDR3 length equals 15 residues. This CDR3 is CASSFDRGVADTQYF. CDR3 DNA sequence: TGTGCCAGCAGTTTCGACAGGGGTGTTGCAGATACGCAGTATTTT.

The V gene is TRBV5-6, the J gene TRBJ2-3; 8 bases line up with TRBD1. V shed 5 bases, J shed 0 bases, and the junction held 5 bases outside the gene matches. The CDR3 has 15 amino acids. Germline V gene lookup returns CDR1 SGHDT and CDR2 YYEEEE. CDR3 coding DNA: TGTGCCAGCAGTCGGGACAGGATGAGCACAGATACGCAGTATTTT. Translation: CASSRDRMSTDTQYF.

The V call is TRBV6-6, the J call TRBJ2-5; TRBD2 is a possible D gene (6 bases). V was cut by 2 bases and J by 1 base, with 11 bases left in between. CDR1 and CDR2 from the germline V gene are MNHNY and SVGAGI (reference sequence). The length of the CDR3 is 15 residues. The chain's CDR3 is CASSYGGIAQETQYF. The CDR3 DNA reads as TGTGCCAGCAGTTACGGAGGGATTGCCCAAGAGACCCAGTACTTC.

This chain uses TRBV7-9 with TRBJ1-1; weak D call: TRBD1 (6 bases). Looked up from germline, CDR1 is SEHNR and CDR2 is FQNEAQ (reference sequence). CDR3 length: 15 residues. V lost 3 bases and J lost 1, with 12 bases in between. The CDR3 reads CASSFTPTGNTEAFF. CDR3 coding DNA: TGTGCCAGCAGCTTCACGCCGACAGGGAACACTGAAGCTTTCTTT.

The chain uses TRBV28 and TRBJ2-2, with 7 bases aligning to TRBD1. Germline V lookup: CDR1 MDHEN, CDR2 SYDVKM. V shed 5 bases and J 7 bases; nucleotides not matched to a gene: 7. The CDR3 is 14 residues long. DNA of the CDR3: TGTGCCAGCAGTGTAAGACAGGGTCGCGGGGAGCTGTTTTTT. Translating gives CASSVRQGRGELFF.

The chain joins TRBV10-3 to TRBJ2-7; D gene unclear. Per germline, CDR1 ENHRY and CDR2 SYGVKD. V lost 2 bases, J lost 3 bases, and 5 bases lay in between. This CDR3 is 12 amino acids long. In DNA form, the CDR3 reads TGTGCCATCAGTGAGACAGACTACGAGCAGTACTTC. Residues: CAISETDYEQYF.